What follows are 26 T cell receptor beta chains derived from one specimen sequenced in a study of blood T cell repertoires in COVID-19. Sequencing used immunoSEQ multiplex PCR; TCRdb keeps in-frame clones, though not all of them. This repertoire shows fewer than 350,000 clones, roughly 90% found once; its top ten account for approximately 1.5%. Material: PBMCs or T cells enriched from blood (not recorded which). These receptors were obtained from a young woman with acute COVID-19.

The chain joins TRBV7-2 to TRBJ2-1; TRBD1 aligns across 7 bases. V shed 1 base and J 6 bases; nucleotides not matched to a gene: 3. The length of the CDR3 is 14 residues. Germline CDR1 and CDR2: SGHTA and FQGNSA. The CDR3 loop is CASSLDPGGNEQFF. The CDR3 bases are TGTGCCAGCAGCTTAGATCCAGGGGGCAATGAGCAGTTCTTC.

This chain links TRBV6-2 or TRBV6-3 with TRBJ2-7, with D possibly being TRBD1 (8 bases). CDR3 length: 14 amino acids. The ends were cut back, 5 bases at V and 3 bases at J, with 14 bases in the middle. Germline CDR1 reads MNHEY; CDR2 reads SVGEGT. Here the CDR3 reads CASSRTGGVYEQYF. The DNA of the CDR3 is TGTGCCAGCAGTCGCACAGGGGGGGTCTACGAGCAGTACTTC.

The V gene is TRBV27, the J gene TRBJ2-3, with 14 bases that match TRBD2. The CDR3 is made up of 20 amino acids. Germline CDR1 reads MNHEY; CDR2 reads SMNVEV (reference sequence). Trimming took 6 bases from V and 0 from J; bases not matched to a gene: 14. CDR3 protein: CASRPREWGLAGVSTDTQYF. CDR3 nucleotide sequence: TGTGCCAGCAGACCAAGGGAATGGGGACTAGCGGGAGTTAGCACAGATACGCAGTATTTT.

J is TRBJ1-1 and V is TRBV3-1 (or the pseudogene TRBV3-2); the D gene is possibly TRBD1 (5 bases). Trimming removed 0 bases at V and 1 base at J, with 6 bases between. The CDR3 is 14 amino acids. The germline gives CDR1 LGHDT, CDR2 YNNKEL (reference sequence). The CDR3 region has the DNA TGTGCCAGCAGCCAAGATCAGGGGAACACTGAAGCTTTCTTT. Translating it yields CASSQDQGNTEAFF.

J is TRBJ2-1 and V is TRBV15; TRBD1 matches 7 bases. The V gene's germline CDR1 is LNHNV and CDR2 YYDKDF (reference sequence). The CDR3 length is 17 residues. Germline trimming cut 1 base from V and 2 bases from J; bases unmatched to any gene: 8. The CDR3 nucleotides read TGTGCCACCAGCAGAGTCCCCCGGGACAGAACCTACAATGAGCAGTTCTTC. This translates into CATSRVPRDRTYNEQFF. Full variable domain (remainder filled in from reference TRBV15 and TRBJ2-1): DAMVIQNPRYQVTQFGKPVTLSCSQTLNHNVMYWYQQKSSQAPKLLFHYYDKDFNNEADTPDNFQSRRPNTSFCFLDIRSPGLGDTAMYLCATSRVPRDRTYNEQFFGPGTRLTVL.

As concerns this clone: Other nucleotide sequences from this sample produce the same CDR3. The chain is built from TRBV5-1 and TRBJ2-1; TRBD2 matches 7 bases. Unmatched junction bases numbered 3, after V lost 2 bases and J lost 1 base. This CDR3 has 15 residues. Germline V lookup: CDR1 SGHRS, CDR2 YFSETQ. CDR3 protein: CASSLGGSSYNEQFF. The CDR3 DNA is TGCGCCAGCAGCTTAGGCGGGAGTTCCTACAATGAGCAGTTCTTC.

The rearrangement links TRBV18 to TRBJ2-5, with 11 bases fitting TRBD1. V gave up 2 bases and J gave up 4 bases; unmatched junction bases: 3. The CDR3 contains 15 residues. Germline V gene sequence: CDR1 KGHSH, CDR2 LQKENI. The DNA for the CDR3 is TGTGCCAGCTCACCATTGGGGACAGGGGGAGAGACCCAGTACTTC. Protein sequence: CASSPLGTGGETQYF. The complete variable domain, with remaining parts taken from reference TRBV18 and TRBJ2-5, reads NAGVMQNPRHLVRRRGQEARLRCSPMKGHSHVYWYRQLPEEGLKFMVYLQKENIIDESGMPKERFSAEFPKEGPSILRIQQVVRGDSAAYFCASSPLGTGGETQYFGPGTRLLVL.

The chain combines TRBV19 with TRBJ1-2; D is perhaps TRBD1 (5 bases). With 2 bases removed from V and 9 bases from J, the gap between germline ends came to 13 bases. The CDR3 extends over 13 amino acids. In germline, CDR1 is LNHDA, CDR2 SQIVND (reference sequence). CDR3 DNA: TGTGCCAGTAGTATAAGTGAACAGGACCGCTACACCTTC. As protein: CASSISEQDRYTF.

This chain joins TRBV9 and TRBJ2-2, with D possibly being TRBD2 (6 bases). The CDR3 length is 17 residues. Trimming cost V 3 bases and J 2 bases, with 17 bases left between them. Germline V gives CDR1 SGDLS, CDR2 YYNGEE. Here the CDR3 DNA reads TGTGCCAGCAGCGCAAGACTCGTAGCGGCTAACACCGGGGAGCTGTTTTTT. Residues: CASSARLVAANTGELFF.

CDR3: CASSLRGVYNSPLHF. As DNA, the CDR3 is TGTGCCAGCAGCTTGCGGGGGGTCTATAATTCACCCCTCCACTTT. The V call is TRBV5-6, the J call TRBJ1-6; D might be TRBD1 (5 bases). Germline V gene data show CDR1 as SGHDT and CDR2 as YYEEEE. The ends were cut back, 1 base at V and 3 bases at J, with 8 bases in the middle. The CDR3 is made up of 15 amino acids.

This clone was recorded only once. The chain links TRBV27 to TRBJ2-7; no reliable D call. The CDR3 is 14 residues long. Germline loops: CDR1 MNHEY, CDR2 SMNVEV (reference sequence). V gave up 4 bases and J gave up 2 bases, with 12 bases separating them. CDR3 in amino acids: CASSSVRETYEQYF. The CDR3 nucleotides read TGTGCCAGCAGTTCGGTCCGCGAAACCTACGAGCAGTACTTC.

The chain carries TRBV18 and TRBJ1-6; a possible D gene is TRBD1 (6 bases). V was trimmed by 5 bases and J by 7 bases, leaving 18 bases between them. The CDR3 covers 16 residues. CDR1 and CDR2 (germline): KGHSH, LQKENI. CDR3 nucleotides: TGTGCCAGCTCATTCGACAGGCCGATCGGGAATTCACCCCTCCACTTT. Its protein product is CASSFDRPIGNSPLHF.

The J gene is TRBJ1-6, the V gene TRBV5-1; D remains ambiguous. CDR1 and CDR2 (germline): SGHRS, YFSETQ. V dropped 4 bases and J dropped 0 bases, with 20 bases sitting between them. This CDR3 spans 19 amino acids. The CDR3 here is CASSRNQRVGSSYNSPLHF. DNA of the CDR3: TGCGCCAGCAGCCGTAACCAACGCGTAGGGAGCTCCTATAATTCACCCCTCCACTTT.

This chain links TRBV4-3 with TRBJ2-7; TRBD2 aligns across 12 bases. With 4 bases clipped from V and 4 bases from J, the junction kept 8 bases outside the gene matches. Germline V lookup: CDR1 LGHNA, CDR2 YSLEER. The CDR3 has 16 residues. The DNA of the CDR3 is TGCGCCAGCAGCCTCCTAGCGGGAGGGACGGATTACGAGCAGTACTTC. Amino acids: CASSLLAGGTDYEQYF.

The chain couples TRBV6-5 to TRBJ1-2; D is unresolved. V was trimmed by 0 bases and J by 4 bases, leaving 15 bases between them. Germline values: CDR1 MNHEY, CDR2 SVGAGI. This CDR3 region has 16 residues. Written as DNA, the CDR3 is TGTGCCAGCAGTTACTCGCTGATTAGGAGTTCCTATGGCTACACCTTC. This translates into CASSYSLIRSSYGYTF.

The genes are TRBV29-1 and TRBJ1-5; 7 nucleotides line up with TRBD1. Germline values: CDR1 SQVTM, CDR2 ANQGSEA. J lost 7 bases, V lost 4 bases, and 7 bases had no gene match. There are 13 residues in the CDR3. CDR3 sequence: CSVGQGLGQPQHF. The CDR3 nucleotides are TGCAGCGTTGGACAGGGTTTGGGGCAGCCCCAGCATTTT.

The chain recombines TRBV12-3 or TRBV12-4 with TRBJ2-7; 8 bases map to TRBD2. The ends lost 2 bases at V and 6 bases at J; junction bases unmatched: 0. The CDR3 consists of 12 residues. DNA for the CDR3: TGTGCCAGCAGTTTAAGCGGGGGCGAGCAGTACTTC. Translated, it gives CASSLSGGEQYF.

For the CDR3, the DNA is TGTGCCAGCAGACCCGACAGGACAATAAACTACGAGCAGTACTTC. It encodes CASRPDRTINYEQYF. This sequence joins TRBV2 and TRBJ2-7, with D possibly being TRBD1 (6 bases). This CDR3 is 15 amino acids long. CDR1 is SNHLY and CDR2 is FYNNEI in the germline V gene. V lost 6 bases and J lost 3, with 18 bases in between.

The chain carries TRBV5-1 and TRBJ2-1; 11 bases agree with TRBD2. Trimming took 1 base from V and 9 from J; bases not matched to a gene: 15. CDR1 is SGHRS, CDR2 YFSETQ, per germline. The CDR3 is made up of 18 amino acids. The CDR3 nucleotides are TGCGCCAGCAGCTTGATTGGTATGGTAGCGGGAGGGCAGGCTGAGCAGTTCTTC. This sequence encodes CASSLIGMVAGGQAEQFF.

The chain has TRBV10-3 and TRBJ1-2; D is possibly TRBD1 (5 bases). CDR3 length equals 14 residues. Trimming took 4 bases from V and 7 from J, leaving 16 bases between them. The V gene's germline CDR1 is ENHRY and CDR2 SYGVKD. Here the CDR3 reads CAISGGTRQAGYTF. The CDR3 nucleotides read TGTGCCATCAGTGGCGGGACTCGCCAGGCTGGCTACACCTTC.

The J gene is TRBJ1-5, the V gene TRBV6-2 or TRBV6-3; D might be TRBD1 (6 bases). Germline V lookup: CDR1 MNHEY, CDR2 SVGEGT. The germline V and J ends were trimmed by 5 bases and 5 bases, with 16 bases remaining between them. The CDR3 is made up of 15 amino acids. The CDR3 DNA sequence: TGTGCCAGCAGTCGAATATACAGGGTGGATCAGCCCCAGCATTTT. This gives the protein CASSRIYRVDQPQHF.

This clone was observed once. Written as DNA, the CDR3 is TGTGCCAGCAGCCACAGCGGGAGGGATAGCACAGATACGCAGTATTTT. It codes for CASSHSGRDSTDTQYF. This rearrangement joins TRBV3-1 (or the pseudogene TRBV3-2) to TRBJ2-3; TRBD2 matches at 10 bases. CDR3 length: 16 amino acids. CDR1 and CDR2 (germline): LGHDT, YNNKEL (reference sequence). V lost 3 bases to trimming and J lost 0 bases; unmatched junction nucleotides: 3.

This chain connects TRBV28 to TRBJ2-7; possibly TRBD2 for D (6 bases). The CDR3 has 16 residues. V lost 10 bases and J 9 bases, leaving 31 bases between the germline ends. Germline CDR1 MDHEN, CDR2 SYDVKM. The CDR3 sequence: CATRATRDGGFRGQYF. The CDR3 bases are TGTGCCACCAGAGCAACCCGGGACGGAGGGTTCCGGGGGCAGTACTTC.

This CDR3 is CSVGGFGYGYTF. The DNA for the CDR3 is TGCAGCGTTGGCGGGTTTGGCTATGGCTACACCTTC. The chain carries TRBV29-1 and TRBJ1-2; D call uncertain. The CDR3 runs 12 residues. CDR1 is SQVTM, CDR2 ANQGSEA, per germline. Trimming pared 4 bases from V and 4 bases from J, leaving 10 bases between.

The chain carries TRBV29-1 and TRBJ2-4; TRBD2 agrees at 7 bases. J gave up 4 bases and V 4 bases, and 13 bases lay outside the gene matches. The CDR3 covers 16 residues. Germline assignment: CDR1 SQVTM and CDR2 ANQGSEA. This CDR3 reads CSVVFLYMGGKNIQYF. CDR3 nucleotides: TGCAGCGTTGTCTTCCTTTATATGGGGGGGAAAAACATTCAGTACTTC.

The chain joins TRBV10-2 to TRBJ1-1; the match to TRBD1 covers 9 bases. The CDR3 is made up of 13 amino acids. Unmatched junction bases numbered 4, after V lost 7 bases and J lost 4 bases. Germline CDR1 reads WSHSY; CDR2 reads SAAADI. The CDR3 is CASKGQGFTEAFF. CDR3 bases: TGCGCCAGCAAGGGACAGGGATTCACTGAAGCTTTCTTT.